Listed below are T cell receptor beta chains from one sample, sequenced in a study of shared clonotypes between healthy human individuals. TCRdb's table, derived via immunoSEQ multiplex PCR, lists solely in-frame clones and lacks some. The sample carries roughly 2 million clones, roughly 94% recorded once. Sequenced material: naive CD4+ T cells sorted from blood. The receptors derive from a man younger than 35 in good health. Both conserved end residues are part of each CDR3. A D gene is named only where the DNA matches it firmly. Where a row states a size, it is once, few, many or the class of an expanded clone; other rows omit it.

size,D,V,J,CDR3,DNA
NA,TRBD1,TRBV18,TRBJ1-4,CASSPRGLDEKLFF,TGTGCCAGCTCACCCAGGGGGCTGGATGAAAAACTGTTTTTT
NA,NA,TRBV18,TRBJ2-5,CASSPVATQETQYF,TGTGCCAGCTCACCAGTTGCCACACAAGAGACCCAGTACTTC
NA,NA,TRBV19,TRBJ1-6,CASSIGQGNSPLHF,TGTGCCAGTAGTATCGGGCAGGGTAATTCACCCCTCCACTTT
NA,NA,TRBV19,TRBJ1-3,CASSILVGGNTIYF,TGTGCCAGTAGTATTTTGGTAGGCGGGAACACCATATATTTT
NA,NA,TRBV30,TRBJ2-7,CAWTRGFTYEQYF,TGTGCCTGGACACGGGGGTTCACCTACGAGCAGTACTTC
NA,TRBD1,TRBV7-9,TRBJ2-7,CASSLGDRGYEQYF,TGTGCCAGCAGCTTAGGGGACAGGGGCTACGAGCAGTACTTC
NA,TRBD2,TRBV5-1,TRBJ2-5,CASSSGLTGGSQLWETQYF,TGCGCCAGCAGCTCAGGACTGACGGGGGGGTCTCAGCTTTGGGAGACCCAGTACTTC
NA,NA,TRBV6-6,TRBJ1-5,CASSYLDGPNQPQHF,TGTGCCAGCAGTTACCTGGACGGACCCAATCAGCCCCAGCATTTT
NA,TRBD1,TRBV30,TRBJ2-7,CAWSTTGAEQYF,TGTGCCTGGAGTACGACAGGGGCCGAGCAGTACTTC
NA,TRBD1,TRBV18,TRBJ2-7,CASSGTGGHEQYF,TGTGCCAGCTCGGGAACAGGGGGCCACGAGCAGTACTTC
NA,NA,TRBV27,TRBJ2-3,CASSFRYREVEPDTQYF,TGTGCCAGCAGTTTTCGATACAGGGAAGTAGAGCCAGATACGCAGTATTTT
many,NA,TRBV29-1,TRBJ2-7,CSVEGENSYEQYF,TGCAGCGTTGAAGGGGAAAATTCCTACGAGCAGTACTTC
NA,NA,TRBV28,TRBJ1-1,CASSSPGGAATEAFF,TGTGCCAGCAGTTCCCCGGGGGGCGCGGCCACTGAAGCTTTCTTT